Given below is one T cell receptor beta chain in context. The primer mix had 60 Vbeta and 13 Jbeta primers. Here immunoSEQ multiplex PCR was the method, and the copy in TCRdb shows in-frame clones only, minus some. The table lists about 110,000 clones, 76% of them singletons. The CDR3 is made up of 14 amino acids. V shed 4 bases, J shed 2 bases, and the junction held 5 bases outside the gene matches. Germline CDR1 reads LGHNA; CDR2 reads YSLEER. The sample comes from a study of cytomegalovirus exposure and HLA in healthy donors. This chain joins TRBV4-3 and TRBJ2-7, with TRBD2 matching 7 bases. What was sequenced was PBMCs. This receptor was identified in a man aged 25-45 years in good health and CMV-seropositive. CDR3 nucleotide sequence: TGCGCCAGCAGCCCGTTCCTAGCGGCCTACGAGCAGTACTTC. Translation gives CASSPFLAAYEQYF.